This TCR beta chain emerged from a study of shared T cell receptors in the human thymus. Some clones are missing from TCRdb's copy, which holds only in-frame ones; the method was immunoSEQ multiplex PCR. This table has tens of thousands of clones, more than 90% appearing once. CDR3 size: 15 residues. V was trimmed by 4 bases and J by 7 bases, leaving 20 bases between them. CDR1 and CDR2 from the germline V gene are SGHDN and FVKESK. The J gene is TRBJ2-7, the V gene TRBV14; D may be TRBD2 (6 bases). Material: thymocytes. This clonotype originated in a human donor. In nucleotides, the CDR3 is TGTGCCAGCAGCCGGAGGGCTGGTCGGATTAGGGAGCAGTACTTC. Translated, it gives CASSRRAGRIREQYF.